The 18 T cell receptor beta chains presented below share a single source sample, sequenced in a study of identifying expanded T cells in peripheral blood. TCRdb's table, derived via immunoSEQ multiplex PCR, lists solely in-frame clones and lacks some. Counted here are fewer than 130,000 clones, more than 85% occurring once; the ten biggest clones make up around 17%. Sequences were obtained from blood. Every receptor here comes from a person between 18 and 70 years old in good health.

The chain employs TRBV9 and TRBJ2-1; D is uncertain. V was trimmed by 3 bases and J by 6 bases, leaving 19 bases between them. Germline V gives CDR1 SGDLS, CDR2 YYNGEE. This CDR3 is 16 amino acids long. In nucleotides, the CDR3 is TGTGCCAGCAGCGCAAGTTCCATCCGTGCTGTCAATGAGCAGTTCTTC. Translating gives CASSASSIRAVNEQFF.

There are a few counts of this clone. The chain combines TRBV11-2 with TRBJ2-2; 8 bases match TRBD1. Germline assignment: CDR1 SGHAT and CDR2 FQNNGV. The CDR3 is 14 residues long. J gave up 7 bases and V 6 bases, and 7 bases lay outside the gene matches. CDR3 in amino acids: CASRPTGAVGELFF. CDR3 bases: TGTGCCAGCAGGCCGACAGGGGCGGTCGGGGAGCTGTTTTTT.

This sequence joins TRBV18 and TRBJ1-5; no reliable D call. Germline V gene data show CDR1 as KGHSH and CDR2 as LQKENI. V gave up 4 bases and J gave up 1 base, with 20 bases separating them. The CDR3 extends over 18 amino acids. CDR3 protein: CASSLAPQWTTSNQPQHF. Written as DNA, the CDR3 is TGTGCCAGCTCACTGGCCCCACAGTGGACCACGAGCAATCAGCCCCAGCATTTT. Based on the CDR3 plus reference TRBV18 and TRBJ1-5, the full variable domain is NAGVMQNPRHLVRRRGQEARLRCSPMKGHSHVYWYRQLPEEGLKFMVYLQKENIIDESGMPKERFSAEFPKEGPSILRIQQVVRGDSAAYFCASSLAPQWTTSNQPQHFGDGTRLSIL.

DNA for the CDR3: TGCGCCAGCAAGAGGGCAGGGAGCTCCTACGAGCAGTACTTC. Residues: CASKRAGSSYEQYF. The J gene is TRBJ2-7, the V gene TRBV5-1, with D perhaps assigned TRBD1 or TRBD2 (5 bases each). Trimming pared 6 bases from V and 0 bases from J, leaving 13 bases between. This CDR3 has 14 residues. Per the germline V gene, CDR1 is SGHRS and CDR2 is YFSETQ.

The chain has TRBV7-2 and TRBJ2-5, with 8 bases lining up with TRBD1. Trimming cost V 5 bases and J 6 bases; bases outside gene matches: 8. Germline V lookup: CDR1 SGHTA, CDR2 FQGNSA. This CDR3 has 14 residues. CDR3 coding DNA: TGTGCCAGCAGCCCCGGACAGGGCCGACAGACCCAGTACTTC. This gives the protein CASSPGQGRQTQYF.

The gene calls are TRBV2 and TRBJ2-3; 9 bases are a match to TRBD2. The junction had 5 bases not matched to a gene; V was cut back by 4 bases and J by 0 bases. The V gene's germline CDR1 is SNHLY and CDR2 FYNNEI. CDR3 length equals 16 residues. The DNA of the CDR3 is TGTGCCAGCAGTGCCTCTAGCGGGGTCAGCACAGATACGCAGTATTTT. It encodes CASSASSGVSTDTQYF.

The chain carries TRBV19 and TRBJ1-2, with TRBD1 matching 8 bases. The CDR3 totals 12 residues. V dropped 6 bases and J dropped 7; count of bases not matched to a gene: 4. Germline assignment: CDR1 LNHDA and CDR2 SQIVND (reference sequence). The CDR3 protein is CASRQGDTGYTF. CDR3 sequence (DNA): TGTGCCAGTAGACAGGGGGACACTGGCTACACCTTC.

In this sample, this clone turned up once. The DNA for the CDR3 is TGTGCCAGCAGTGAAGTCAGGAGCTCCTACGAGCAGTACTTC. Translation gives CASSEVRSSYEQYF. V is TRBV6-1 and J is TRBJ2-7; D is unclear. From germline, CDR1 is MNHNS and CDR2 SASEGT. The CDR3 loop spans 14 amino acids. V lost 1 base and J 0 bases, leaving 7 bases between the germline ends.

The chain employs TRBV7-2 and TRBJ2-2; weak D call: TRBD2 (6 bases). V lost 2 bases and J lost 4, with 17 bases in between. There are 17 residues in the CDR3. Germline CDR1 and CDR2: SGHTA and FQGNSA. The CDR3 sequence is CASSLWISGPGTGELFF. CDR3 nucleotides: TGTGCCAGCAGCTTATGGATTAGCGGTCCCGGCACCGGGGAGCTGTTTTTT.

Regarding this clone: A junction boundary mismatches the germline segment, possibly from a read error. The chain employs TRBV9 and TRBJ1-1, with no clear D. The CDR3 loop spans 13 amino acids. Germline V gene lookup returns CDR1 SGDLS and CDR2 YYNGEE. The CDR3 is CASSATVGRPLFF. The CDR3 DNA is TGTGCCAGCAGCGCCACCGTAGGCAGGCCCCTTTTTTTT. Combining the CDR3 with reference TRBV9 and TRBJ1-1 gives the whole variable domain DSGVTQTPKHLITATGQRVTLRCSPRSGDLSVYWYQQSLDQGLQFLIQYYNGEERAKGNILERFSAQQFPDLHSELNLSSLELGDSALYFCASSATVGRPLFFGQGTRLTVV.

The V and J genes are TRBV2 and TRBJ2-2; D gene ambiguous. Germline CDR1 reads SNHLY; CDR2 reads FYNNEI. The CDR3 consists of 14 residues. The V end lost 5 bases, the J end lost 8 bases, and 15 bases lay between the germline ends. In nucleotides, the CDR3 is TGTGCCAGCAGTAGAGCCTTGAAGGAAGGGGAGCTGTTTTTT. Translating it yields CASSRALKEGELFF.

CDR3 residues: CASSGTTNTEAFF. The CDR3 nucleotides read TGTGCCAGCAGCGGTACAACCAACACTGAAGCTTTCTTT. The V gene is TRBV9, the J gene TRBJ1-1, with unresolved D. The V end was cut by 3 bases, the J end by 2 bases, with 8 bases between. The germline V gene has CDR1 SGDLS and CDR2 YYNGEE. The CDR3 runs 13 residues. The full variable domain, its missing parts supplied by reference TRBV9 and TRBJ1-1, is DSGVTQTPKHLITATGQRVTLRCSPRSGDLSVYWYQQSLDQGLQFLIQYYNGEERAKGNILERFSAQQFPDLHSELNLSSLELGDSALYFCASSGTTNTEAFFGQGTRLTVV.

This clone was recorded a few times. The J gene is TRBJ1-5, the V gene TRBV6-5; 7 bases align to TRBD1. Germline V gene sequence: CDR1 MNHEY, CDR2 SVGAGI. This CDR3 has 13 amino acids. Trimming took 10 bases from V and 3 from J; bases not matched to a gene: 6. CDR3 DNA: TGTGCCACCGGACAGGTAGCCAATCAGCCCCAGCATTTT. Its protein is CATGQVANQPQHF.

CDR3: CASSYRSGDTQYF. CDR3 DNA sequence: TGTGCCAGCAGTTATAGGTCAGGGGATACGCAGTATTTT. This chain uses TRBV11-2 with TRBJ2-3; a weak D match, TRBD1 (5 bases). The germline gives CDR1 SGHAT, CDR2 FQNNGV. V was cut by 6 bases and J by 6 bases, with 13 bases left in between. CDR3 length equals 13 residues. Complete variable domain (other parts from reference TRBV11-2 and TRBJ2-3): EAGVAQSPRYKIIEKRQSVAFWCNPISGHATLYWYQQILGQGPKLLIQFQNNGVVDDSQLPKDRFSAERLKGVDSTLKIQPAKLEDSAVYLCASSYRSGDTQYFGPGTRLTVL.

The genes are TRBV10-3 and TRBJ2-7; TRBD2 is a possible D gene (6 bases). The CDR3 is 15 residues long. The V and J ends lost 9 bases and 0 bases respectively, with 18 bases between them. The germline V gene has CDR1 ENHRY and CDR2 SYGVKD. CDR3 sequence (DNA): TGTGCCATACACGGGGGTTCGAAGGGCTCCTACGAGCAGTACTTC. Amino acid sequence: CAIHGGSKGSYEQYF.

This clone occurred once. This chain uses TRBV30 with TRBJ2-7, with 7 bases matching TRBD1. The CDR3 loop spans 13 amino acids. Per germline, CDR1 GTSNPN and CDR2 SVGIG (reference sequence). Trimming took 1 base from V and 3 from J; bases not matched to a gene: 3. The CDR3 region has the DNA TGTGCCTGGAGTGCGACAGGGCTCTACGAGCAGTACTTC. Translation gives CAWSATGLYEQYF.

The J gene is TRBJ2-1, the V gene TRBV4-3; TRBD2 agrees at 7 bases. CDR1 is LGHNA and CDR2 is YSLEER in the germline V gene. CDR3 length: 14 residues. Germline trimming cut 0 bases from V and 6 bases from J; bases unmatched to any gene: 2. This CDR3 reads CASSQDRTSNEQFF. In DNA, the CDR3 is TGCGCCAGCAGCCAAGATCGGACTAGCAATGAGCAGTTCTTC.

This clone was seen more than once but under ten times. This chain links TRBV4-3 with TRBJ1-2; 7 bases align to TRBD1. The CDR3 sequence is 13 residues long. Germline CDR1 LGHNA, CDR2 YSLEER. With V trimmed by 3 bases and J by 2 bases, 0 bases remained unmatched. The CDR3 loop reads CASSQGQNYGYTF. As DNA, the CDR3 is TGCGCCAGCAGCCAGGGACAGAACTATGGCTACACCTTC.